This entry lists 18 T cell receptor beta chains sequenced from one sample in a study of control samples from healthy donors and cancer patients (dated by TCRdb to the early 2020s). Receptors were amplified or captured by the immunoSEQ multiplex PCR assay. In TCRdb, the immuneACCESS table is reduced to in-frame sequences with V and J assigned. These tables do not hold every clone; where another copy was compared, an unresolved V gene accounts for under half, and the others remain unexplained. Within this sample are 200,000 or so clones, with roughly 94% of them counted one time only. Of the sample, more than 1.3% falls within the top ten clones. Input material: blood. These receptors were obtained from a man aged 50-59 years in good health.

The V and J genes are TRBV29-1 and TRBJ2-5; the D is unclear. Per the germline V gene, CDR1 is SQVTM and CDR2 is ANQGSEA. The CDR3 consists of 11 residues. V lost 5 bases to trimming and J lost 4 bases, with 8 bases between them. CDR3 protein: CSVQQSETQYF. In nucleotides, the CDR3 is TGCAGCGTTCAACAGTCAGAGACCCAGTACTTC.

This chain links TRBV19 with TRBJ2-5; tentatively, D is TRBD1 or TRBD2 (5 bases each). Germline V lookup: CDR1 LNHDA, CDR2 SQIVND (reference sequence). Trimming removed 7 bases from V and 3 bases from J, with 27 bases in between. The CDR3 extends over 18 amino acids. CDR3 protein: CASTPEGWQGGLEETQYF. The CDR3 nucleotides read TGTGCCAGTACCCCTGAGGGGTGGCAGGGTGGACTTGAAGAGACCCAGTACTTC.

This chain uses TRBV5-1 with TRBJ2-2; 9 positions agree with TRBD1. The CDR3 runs 16 residues. Germline CDR1 is SGHRS and CDR2 is YFSETQ. J was trimmed by 5 bases and V by 2 bases; bases with no gene match: 7. This CDR3 is CASSFGRTGVTGELFF. The CDR3 DNA sequence: TGCGCCAGCAGCTTTGGACGGACAGGGGTAACCGGGGAGCTGTTTTTT. Full variable domain (outside the CDR3, taken from reference TRBV5-1 and TRBJ2-2): KAGVTQTPRYLIKTRGQQVTLSCSPISGHRSVSWYQQTPGQGLQFLFEYFSETQRNKGNFPGRFSGRQFSNSRSEMNVSTLELGDSALYLCASSFGRTGVTGELFFGEGSRLTVL.

V is TRBV7-8 and J is TRBJ1-6, with 8 bases identical to TRBD1. The V and J ends lost 1 base and 7 bases, in that order; junction bases with no gene match: 6. Germline V gives CDR1 SGHVS, CDR2 FQNEAQ. The CDR3 has 16 residues. The CDR3 sequence is CASSLGQGSGNSPLHF. The CDR3 DNA is TGTGCCAGCAGCTTAGGACAGGGGAGTGGGAATTCACCCCTCCACTTT.

J is TRBJ1-2 and V is TRBV19; TRBD1 agrees at 7 bases. CDR1 and CDR2 (germline): LNHDA, SQIVND (reference sequence). This CDR3 is built from 14 residues. V shed 8 bases and J 2 bases; nucleotides not matched to a gene: 8. The CDR3 DNA is TGTGCCAGTCGTTACAGGGGTTCCAACTATGGCTACACCTTC. It is translated as CASRYRGSNYGYTF.

The gene calls are TRBV28 and TRBJ1-2; D is ambiguous. CDR3 length: 13 residues. In germline, CDR1 is MDHEN, CDR2 SYDVKM. The germline V and J ends were trimmed by 5 bases and 4 bases, with 11 bases remaining between them. CDR3 region: CASSTDMIYGYTF. The CDR3 DNA reads TGTGCCAGCAGTACCGACATGATCTATGGCTACACCTTC.

J is TRBJ1-1 and V is TRBV19; weak D call: TRBD1 (5 bases). This CDR3 region has 13 residues. Trimming pared 7 bases from V and 8 bases from J, leaving 17 bases between. Germline V gene sequence: CDR1 LNHDA, CDR2 SQIVND (reference sequence). The CDR3 reads CASTSGEGREAFF. CDR3 nucleotides: TGTGCCAGTACCTCGGGGGAGGGGAGGGAAGCTTTCTTT.

The chain couples TRBV6-5 to TRBJ2-7; D call uncertain. Germline CDR1 reads MNHEY; CDR2 reads SVGAGI. This CDR3 contains 14 residues. Trimming took off 5 bases at V and 4 bases at J, with 15 bases between the two ends. This CDR3 reads CASSRMEWGYEQYF. The CDR3 DNA reads TGTGCCAGCAGTCGAATGGAGTGGGGATACGAGCAGTACTTC.

The gene calls are TRBV4-1 and TRBJ1-2; D gene unclear. Germline CDR1 reads MGHRA; CDR2 reads YSYEKL. The CDR3 sequence is 15 residues long. The V end was cut by 2 bases, the J end by 6 bases, with 16 bases between. CDR3: CASSQLPPARDGYTF. For the CDR3, the DNA is TGCGCCAGCAGCCAACTCCCGCCGGCCAGAGATGGCTACACCTTC.

The table lists this clone with a few counts. The chain combines TRBV7-2 with TRBJ2-7; D ambiguous. CDR1 is SGHTA, CDR2 FQGNSA, per germline. V gave up 3 bases and J gave up 2 bases, with 8 bases separating them. This CDR3 comprises 13 residues. Written as DNA, the CDR3 is TGTGCCAGCAGCTTCCTCGGCCCCTACGAGCAGTACTTC. Translating gives CASSFLGPYEQYF.

The rearrangement uses TRBV6-1 and TRBJ1-5; D gene ambiguous. Germline CDR1 and CDR2: MNHNS and SASEGT. CDR3 length: 14 amino acids. V lost 1 base to trimming and J lost 6 bases, with 10 bases between them. The CDR3 nucleotides read TGTGCCAGCAGTGAAGTTTTTGTTGGTCAGCCCCAGCATTTT. It encodes CASSEVFVGQPQHF.

V usage is TRBV7-2 and J usage is TRBJ1-6; 8 nucleotides agree with TRBD1. This CDR3 spans 14 amino acids. V gave up 5 bases and J gave up 7 bases; unmatched junction bases: 4. The V gene's germline CDR1 is SGHTA and CDR2 FQGNSA. CDR3 loop: CASSPGQGNSPLHF. The CDR3 DNA sequence: TGTGCCAGCAGCCCAGGACAGGGAAATTCACCCCTCCACTTT.

The chain combines TRBV27 with TRBJ1-5, with D unclear. Trimming removed 6 bases at V and 1 base at J, with 13 bases between. This CDR3 has 15 residues. The germline CDR1 and CDR2 sequences are MNHEY and SMNVEV (reference sequence). CDR3 nucleotides: TGTGCCAGCAGGCGCACTGGGGAGAGCAATCAGCCCCAGCATTTT. It specifies CASRRTGESNQPQHF.

The chain uses TRBV20-1 and TRBJ1-1; D call uncertain. With 3 bases removed from V and 0 bases from J, the gap between germline ends came to 8 bases. The CDR3 totals 13 residues. Germline values: CDR1 DFQATT, CDR2 SNEGSKA (reference sequence). The CDR3 region is CSASNMLNTEAFF. In DNA form, the CDR3 reads TGCAGTGCTAGTAATATGTTGAACACTGAAGCTTTCTTT.

This clone has a single count. The chain joins TRBV5-1 to TRBJ2-2, with 7 nucleotides matching TRBD2. The trim removed 4 bases at V and 1 base at J, leaving 7 bases unmatched. Germline V lookup: CDR1 SGHRS, CDR2 YFSETQ. The CDR3 is 16 residues long. The CDR3 DNA reads as TGCGCCAGCAGCCCTAGCGGCCTAAAGAACACCGGGGAGCTGTTTTTT. Its protein product is CASSPSGLKNTGELFF.

The gene calls are TRBV19 and TRBJ1-2; no clear D gene. This CDR3 contains 15 residues. Trimming left V 7 bases short and J 4 bases short, with 19 bases between. Germline V gene data show CDR1 as LNHDA and CDR2 as SQIVND (reference sequence). This CDR3 reads CASTITGRTGYGYTF. In DNA, the CDR3 is TGTGCCAGTACCATTACCGGCAGGACGGGCTATGGCTACACCTTC.

This clone was recorded only once. V and J are TRBV18 and TRBJ1-1; D unclear. The V end lost 5 bases, the J end lost 1 base, and 8 bases lay between the germline ends. The V gene's germline CDR1 is KGHSH and CDR2 LQKENI. This CDR3 has 13 residues. CDR3 nucleotides: TGTGCCAGCTCAGGGCAGTCGAACACTGAAGCTTTCTTT. Its translation is CASSGQSNTEAFF.

This clone was observed once. The chain couples TRBV28 to TRBJ1-1; 7 bases align to TRBD1. Looked up from germline, CDR1 is MDHEN and CDR2 is SYDVKM. This CDR3 spans 11 amino acids. The trim removed 6 bases at V and 11 bases at J, leaving 6 bases unmatched. The CDR3 DNA follows: TGTGCCAGCAGAGGGGACAGAAAGGCTTTCTTT. Its translation is CASRGDRKAFF.